This T cell receptor (beta chain) stems from a study of T cells in Graves' hyperthyroidism and ophthalmopathy. The CDR3 is 14 amino acids. Germline V CDR1 and CDR2: MNHEY, SVGEGT. V lost 1 base to trimming and J lost 10 bases; unmatched junction nucleotides: 5. PBMCs were obtained from over 8.5 ml fresh peripheral blood. This clonotype was picked up a small number of times. It was RNA transcripts that yielded the amplified TCR beta CDR3 regions. First-round RT-PCR targeting the TCR CDR3 was performed with the HTBI primer set. TCRdb re-called the multiplex PCR reads with MiXCR, one entry per CDR3 protein. Of some 490,000 distinct CDR3 sequences listed, 20% to 25% are singletons.

The clonotype originates from a woman aged 70 to 79 with Graves' ophthalmopathy. The chain employs TRBV6-2 or TRBV6-3 and TRBJ2-5, with 11 bases that match TRBD2. Sequencing used blood. For the CDR3, the DNA is TGTGCCAGCAGTTACTTGCTAGCGGGAGGAGACCAGTACTTC. Translation gives CASSYLLAGGDQYF.